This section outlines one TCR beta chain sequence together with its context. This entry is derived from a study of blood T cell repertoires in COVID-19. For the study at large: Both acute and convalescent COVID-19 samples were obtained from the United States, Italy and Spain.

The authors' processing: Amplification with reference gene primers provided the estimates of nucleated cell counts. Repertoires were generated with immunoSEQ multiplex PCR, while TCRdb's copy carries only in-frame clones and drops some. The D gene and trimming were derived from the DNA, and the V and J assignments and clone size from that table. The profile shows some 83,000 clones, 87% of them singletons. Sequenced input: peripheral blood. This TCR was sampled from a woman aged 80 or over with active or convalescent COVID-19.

The CDR3 DNA follows: TGTGCCAGCAAACCGGGACAGAACCCAACTAATGAAAAACTGTTTTTT. Translated, it gives CASKPGQNPTNEKLFF. V gene TRBV21-1 combines with J gene TRBJ1-4; the D call TRBD1 from the table was never checked on the DNA. TRBV21-1 is a documented pseudogene. The CDR3 contains 16 residues.